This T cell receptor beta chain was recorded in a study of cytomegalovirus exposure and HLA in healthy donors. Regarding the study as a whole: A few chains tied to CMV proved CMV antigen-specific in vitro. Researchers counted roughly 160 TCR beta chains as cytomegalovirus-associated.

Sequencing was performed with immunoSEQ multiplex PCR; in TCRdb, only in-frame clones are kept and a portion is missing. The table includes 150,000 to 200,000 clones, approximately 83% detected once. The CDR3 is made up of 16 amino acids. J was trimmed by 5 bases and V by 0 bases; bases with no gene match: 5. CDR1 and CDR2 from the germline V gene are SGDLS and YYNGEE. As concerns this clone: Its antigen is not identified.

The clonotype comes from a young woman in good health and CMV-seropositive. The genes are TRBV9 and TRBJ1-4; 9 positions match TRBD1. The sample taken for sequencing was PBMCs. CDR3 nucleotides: TGTGCCAGCAGCGTAGGAAGTGGGACAGGGAATGAAAAACTGTTTTTT. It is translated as CASSVGSGTGNEKLFF. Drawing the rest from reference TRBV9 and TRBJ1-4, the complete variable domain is DSGVTQTPKHLITATGQRVTLRCSPRSGDLSVYWYQQSLDQGLQFLIQYYNGEERAKGNILERFSAQQFPDLHSELNLSSLELGDSALYFCASSVGSGTGNEKLFFGSGTQLSVL.